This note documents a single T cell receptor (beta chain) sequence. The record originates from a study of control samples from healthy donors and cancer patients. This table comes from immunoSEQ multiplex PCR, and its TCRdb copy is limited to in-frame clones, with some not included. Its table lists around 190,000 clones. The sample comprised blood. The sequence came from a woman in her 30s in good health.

The CDR3 bases are TGCAGCACTGGGCGGGGGCAGGACTATGGCTACACCTTC. Encoded protein: CSTGRGQDYGYTF. The rearrangement links TRBV29-1 to TRBJ1-2, with D maybe TRBD1 (6 bases). The V and J ends lost 8 bases and 3 bases respectively, with 16 bases between them. CDR3 length: 13 residues. Germline loops: CDR1 SQVTM, CDR2 ANQGSEA.